The T cell receptor beta chain under discussion was sequenced for a study of blood T cell repertoires in COVID-19. Trimming left V 3 bases short and J 4 bases short, with 15 bases between. The CDR3 is made up of 16 amino acids. Germline V gene sequence: CDR1 LNHDA, CDR2 SQIVND (reference sequence). Only one count was recorded for this clone. The assay was immunoSEQ multiplex PCR, and TCRdb's table has in-frame clones only and misses some. The table includes fewer than 450,000 clones, 70% to 90% detected once. V is TRBV19 and J is TRBJ2-2; a weak D match, TRBD2 (6 bases). The TCR comes from a woman aged 40 to 50 with acute COVID-19. Sequenced: PBMCs or T cells enriched from blood (not recorded which). CDR3 region: CASSMRREEGTGELFF. The CDR3 DNA reads TGTGCCAGTAGTATGAGAAGGGAGGAGGGCACCGGGGAGCTGTTTTTT.